What follows are 27 T cell receptor beta chains derived from one specimen sequenced in a study of T cell changes during pregnancy in multiple sclerosis. Clones were read by immunoSEQ multiplex PCR, and TCRdb kept only the in-frame ones, dropping some. The sample has about 57,000 clones, more than 85% seen once. The sample in question was peripheral blood, obtained after pregnancy. The receptors originated from a female donor in good health, enrolled as a control in a pregnancy study.

This clone has just a few counts. The rearrangement links TRBV2 to TRBJ1-2; D might be TRBD1 (6 bases). There are 15 residues in the CDR3. The V gene lost 6 bases and the J gene lost 5 bases, with 19 bases spanning the gap. Germline assignment: CDR1 SNHLY and CDR2 FYNNEI. In DNA form, the CDR3 reads TGTGCCAGCAGCGAAAGTCTAGCAGGGGCGTATGGCTACACCTTC. Its protein product is CASSESLAGAYGYTF.

V and J are TRBV6-1 and TRBJ2-5; 12 bases are shared with TRBD2. The ends lost 2 bases at V and 4 bases at J; junction bases unmatched: 2. The CDR3 length is 15 residues. Germline-derived CDR1 and CDR2 are MNHNS and SASEGT. This CDR3 is CASSELAGGPETQYF. The CDR3 bases are TGTGCCAGCAGTGAACTAGCGGGGGGGCCAGAGACCCAGTACTTC.

The gene calls are TRBV5-1 and TRBJ2-5; 11 bases agree with TRBD2. V lost 4 bases to trimming and J lost 1 base; unmatched junction nucleotides: 3. The CDR3 loop spans 15 amino acids. Per the germline V gene, CDR1 is SGHRS and CDR2 is YFSETQ. CDR3 residues: CASSVLAGVQETQYF. CDR3 in DNA: TGCGCCAGCAGCGTACTAGCGGGGGTCCAAGAGACCCAGTACTTC.

This clone was counted between two and nine times. The rearrangement links TRBV19 to TRBJ1-5; a weak D match, TRBD1 (5 bases). The ends were cut back, 3 bases at V and 7 bases at J, with 10 bases in the middle. Germline-derived CDR1 and CDR2 are LNHDA and SQIVND (reference sequence). CDR3 length: 13 amino acids. The CDR3 sequence is CASSISQGQPQHF. Here the CDR3 DNA reads TGTGCCAGTAGTATTTCGCAGGGACAGCCCCAGCATTTT.

The CDR3 coding sequence is TGCGCCAGCAGCGGGACAGGGGGCGCAACCGACTATGGCTACACCTTC. It encodes CASSGTGGATDYGYTF. This chain links TRBV4-3 with TRBJ1-2; 12 bases align to TRBD1. The CDR3 totals 16 residues. The V segment lost 5 bases and the J segment 3 bases; nucleotides outside the gene matches: 7. The V gene's germline CDR1 is LGHNA and CDR2 YSLEER.

This chain joins TRBV4-2 and TRBJ2-1, with 8 bases lining up with TRBD2. The trim removed 1 base at V and 5 bases at J, leaving 4 bases unmatched. In germline, CDR1 is LGHNA, CDR2 YNFKEQ. This CDR3 has 15 amino acids. CDR3 loop: CASSQVRAGDNEQFF. The CDR3, as DNA: TGTGCCAGCAGCCAAGTAAGAGCGGGGGACAATGAGCAGTTCTTC.

V usage is TRBV7-2 and J usage is TRBJ2-1; 7 nucleotides align to TRBD2. Germline loops: CDR1 SGHTA, CDR2 FQGNSA. This CDR3 is built from 16 residues. Trimming took 5 bases from V and 2 from J; bases not matched to a gene: 9. The CDR3, as DNA: TGTGCCAGCAGCCCGTCCGGGGGGACCGCCTACAATGAGCAGTTCTTC. Its translation: CASSPSGGTAYNEQFF.

The chain combines TRBV30 with TRBJ2-3; tentative D call: TRBD2 (7 bases). Per the germline V gene, CDR1 is GTSNPN and CDR2 is SVGIG (reference sequence). CDR3 length: 14 amino acids. V was cut by 2 bases and J by 6 bases, with 15 bases left in between. The CDR3 region has the DNA TGTGCCTGGAGTTTCAAGGGGGGGCCGGATACGCAGTATTTT. Its protein product is CAWSFKGGPDTQYF. Filled out from reference TRBV30 and TRBJ2-3, the complete variable domain reads SQTIHQWPATLVQPVGSPLSLECTVEGTSNPNLYWYRQAAGRGLQLLFYSVGIGQISSEVPQNLSASRPQDRQFILSSKKLLLSDSGFYLCAWSFKGGPDTQYFGPGTRLTVL.

The V gene is TRBV11-3, the J gene TRBJ1-6; D is undetermined. The CDR3 extends over 16 amino acids. Per germline, CDR1 SGHNT and CDR2 YENEEA. V was shortened by 2 bases and J by 8 bases, with 16 bases between the two germline ends. The CDR3: CASSLPRPIFYSPLHF. The DNA of the CDR3 is TGTGCCAGCAGCTTACCCCGCCCTATATTTTATTCACCCCTCCACTTT.

CDR3 in DNA: TGTGCCAGCTCACCAACATCACAGGGGGGTTACGAGCAGTACTTC. Protein product: CASSPTSQGGYEQYF. The chain joins TRBV18 to TRBJ2-7, with 8 bases aligning to TRBD1. Germline assignment: CDR1 KGHSH and CDR2 LQKENI. Losses at the gene ends were 2 bases for V and 4 bases for J; bases not matched to a gene: 7. The CDR3 has 15 residues.

The genes are TRBV5-1 and TRBJ1-3; 7 bases line up with TRBD1. The CDR3 consists of 13 residues. V lost 3 bases and J lost 11; bases outside the gene matches: 8. Per germline, CDR1 SGHRS and CDR2 YFSETQ. The CDR3 DNA reads TGCGCCAGCAGCTCCCAGGACAGGTCGGCCATATATTTT. This codes for CASSSQDRSAIYF.

This rearrangement joins TRBV19 to TRBJ1-5, with D uncertain. V was cut by 3 bases and J by 0 bases, with 9 bases left in between. Germline V gene lookup returns CDR1 LNHDA and CDR2 SQIVND (reference sequence). The CDR3 sequence is 15 residues long. In DNA form, the CDR3 reads TGTGCCAGTAGTATCGACGGGTATAGCAATCAGCCCCAGCATTTT. Protein: CASSIDGYSNQPQHF.

This chain connects TRBV21-1 to TRBJ2-5; the table's D call TRBD2 went unverified against the DNA. TRBV21-1 is a known pseudogene. The CDR3 is 15 amino acids. The DNA for the CDR3 is TGTGCCAGCAGTAACCTCGGGGGGCTTGAGGAGACCCAGTACTTC. This translates into CASSNLGGLEETQYF.

The CDR3 loop is CASSELAGGGDTQYF. CDR3 DNA: TGTGCCAGCAGTGAACTAGCGGGGGGGGGAGATACGCAGTATTTT. This chain uses TRBV6-1 with TRBJ2-3, with 12 positions matching TRBD2. V lost 2 bases and J lost 5; bases outside the gene matches: 2. Germline V gene lookup returns CDR1 MNHNS and CDR2 SASEGT. There are 15 residues in the CDR3.

The chain links TRBV15 to TRBJ2-5, with 10 positions matching TRBD2. CDR1 is LNHNV and CDR2 is YYDKDF in the germline V gene (reference sequence). The CDR3 spans 15 residues. With V trimmed by 2 bases and J by 7 bases, 7 bases remained unmatched. The CDR3 spells CATSRPLAGAPTQYF. The DNA for the CDR3 is TGTGCCACCAGCAGACCTCTAGCGGGGGCCCCGACCCAGTACTTC.

V and J are TRBV27 and TRBJ1-2; the match to TRBD1 covers 7 bases. CDR3 length: 15 amino acids. Trimming removed 6 bases from V and 3 bases from J; junction bases left unmatched: 10. From germline, CDR1 is MNHEY and CDR2 SMNVEV (reference sequence). CDR3 amino acids: CASSHYRDRDYGYTF. For the CDR3, the DNA is TGTGCCAGCAGCCATTACCGGGACAGAGACTATGGCTACACCTTC.

This chain joins TRBV28 and TRBJ1-2, with 9 positions matching TRBD1. Trimming took 6 bases from V and 8 from J; bases not matched to a gene: 10. CDR1 and CDR2 (germline): MDHEN, SYDVKM. CDR3 length: 14 amino acids. For the CDR3, the DNA is TGTGCCAGCAGCTCCACAGGGGGCGCAAAGGGCTACACCTTC. Its translation is CASSSTGGAKGYTF.

The rearrangement uses TRBV9 and TRBJ1-6, with D hard to call. CDR3 size: 15 residues. The V and J ends lost 0 bases and 7 bases respectively, with 11 bases between them. Germline CDR1 is SGDLS and CDR2 is YYNGEE. CDR3 residues: CASSVGAIENSPLHF. CDR3 nucleotide sequence: TGTGCCAGCAGCGTAGGGGCCATAGAGAATTCACCCCTCCACTTT.

The chain joins TRBV18 to TRBJ1-4; D may be TRBD1 (5 bases). The germline gives CDR1 KGHSH, CDR2 LQKENI. V gave up 6 bases and J gave up 5 bases, with 10 bases separating them. There are 13 residues in the CDR3. CDR3 DNA: TGTGCCAGCTCCGCGTCAGGGAATGAAAAACTGTTTTTT. Protein: CASSASGNEKLFF.

This chain links TRBV2 with TRBJ1-5, with D possibly TRBD1 on 6 matching bases. Germline CDR1 and CDR2: SNHLY and FYNNEI. The CDR3 contains 14 residues. The germline V and J ends were trimmed by 8 bases and 5 bases, with 16 bases remaining between them. DNA of the CDR3: TGTGCCAGCGAGGAACAGGGAACGGATCAGCCCCAGCATTTT. This sequence encodes CASEEQGTDQPQHF.

The chain links TRBV6-1 to TRBJ2-6, with 10 bases lining up with TRBD2. The ends lost 4 bases at V and 3 bases at J; junction bases unmatched: 0. CDR3 size: 15 residues. Germline lookup yields CDR1 MNHNS and CDR2 SASEGT. Here the CDR3 reads CASSVAGGGANVLTF. CDR3 sequence (DNA): TGTGCCAGCAGTGTAGCGGGGGGTGGGGCCAACGTCCTGACTTTC.

This clone ranks as medium-sized (0.01 to 0.1%). The V and J genes are TRBV5-4 and TRBJ2-7; TRBD2 is a possible D gene (8 bases). The germline V gene has CDR1 SGHNT and CDR2 YYREEE (reference sequence). The germline V and J ends were trimmed by 7 bases and 5 bases, with 16 bases remaining between them. The CDR3 has 13 residues. The DNA of the CDR3 is TGTGCCAGCCGGGAGGGGGCTCTGAACGAGCAGTACTTC. Translating it yields CASREGALNEQYF.

The genes are TRBV19 and TRBJ1-1; 9 nucleotides agree with TRBD1. Trimming cost V 5 bases and J 4 bases; bases outside gene matches: 11. The CDR3 length is 16 residues. The germline V gene encodes CDR1 LNHDA and CDR2 SQIVND (reference sequence). The CDR3 spells CASSPRSTGGSTEAFF. The CDR3 nucleotides are TGTGCCAGTAGTCCCCGTTCGACAGGGGGGAGCACTGAAGCTTTCTTT.

CDR3 loop: CASSAWQGAEGYTF. The DNA of the CDR3 is TGTGCCAGCAGCGCCTGGCAGGGGGCAGAAGGCTACACCTTC. The chain links TRBV7-8 to TRBJ1-2; 8 nucleotides align to TRBD1. Germline V gives CDR1 SGHVS, CDR2 FQNEAQ. V trimming: 5 bases; J trimming: 8 bases; junction bases outside the gene matches: 10. This CDR3 has 14 residues. Drawing the rest from reference TRBV7-8 and TRBJ1-2, the complete variable domain is GAGVSQSPRYKVAKRGQDVALRCDPISGHVSLFWYQQALGQGPEFLTYFQNEAQLDKSGLPSDRFFAERPEGSVSTLKIQRTQQEDSAVYLCASSAWQGAEGYTFGSGTRLTVV.

CDR3 residues: CASSLFTRARGGTDTQYF. For the CDR3, the DNA is TGTGCCAGCAGTTTATTCACTAGAGCTCGAGGAGGCACAGATACGCAGTATTTT. The chain joins TRBV28 to TRBJ2-3, with D perhaps TRBD2 (5 bases). This CDR3 has 18 amino acids. Germline values: CDR1 MDHEN, CDR2 SYDVKM. Trimming stripped 1 base from V and 1 base from J, with 18 bases between. Full variable domain (missing parts from reference TRBV28 and TRBJ2-3): DVKVTQSSRYLVKRTGEKVFLECVQDMDHENMFWYRQDPGLGLRLIYFSYDVKMKEKGDIPEGYSVSREKKERFSLILESASTNQTSMYLCASSLFTRARGGTDTQYFGPGTRLTVL.

V gene TRBV5-4 combines with J gene TRBJ1-1; 10 nucleotides line up with TRBD1. Germline CDR1 and CDR2: SGHNT and YYREEE (reference sequence). The CDR3 extends over 14 amino acids. V gave up 4 bases and J gave up 3 bases; unmatched junction bases: 3. CDR3 sequence: CASSRDRGYTEAFF. The CDR3 coding sequence is TGTGCCAGCAGCAGGGACAGGGGATACACTGAAGCTTTCTTT.

This rearrangement joins TRBV5-8 to TRBJ1-4; D gene unclear. The germline V gene encodes CDR1 SGHTS and CDR2 YDEGEE. The CDR3 extends over 18 amino acids. The germline V and J ends were trimmed by 2 bases and 2 bases, with 19 bases remaining between them. The CDR3 region has the DNA TGTGCCAGCAGCTTTGATTTTCCAGGCAGCAGCACTAATGAAAAACTGTTTTTT. Amino acid sequence: CASSFDFPGSSTNEKLFF.